A selection of T cell receptor beta chains follows, all from one sample in a study of CD8 T cells in Susac syndrome. TCRdb analysed the immunoSEQ multiplex PCR reads with MiXCR anew, one entry per CDR3 protein. The sample has about 190,000 distinct CDR3 sequences; over 85% are singletons. Material: CD4+ T cells from PBMCs. Every receptor here comes from a human donor in good health. Both conserved end residues are part of each CDR3. A D gene is named only where the DNA matches it firmly. Size values are once, few and many counts, or a class for expanded clones, and some rows have none.

cdr3_length: 17
v_call: TRBV11-2
j_call: TRBJ2-7
clone_size: NA
d_call: TRBD2
cdr3_aa: CASSQGTSGGRLGEQYF
cdr3_nt: TGTGCCAGCAGCCAGGGGACTAGCGGGGGCCGTCTCGGCGAGCAGTACTTC

cdr3_length: 16
v_call: TRBV20-1
j_call: TRBJ1-5
clone_size: NA
d_call: TRBD1
cdr3_aa: CSARDGQGRGNQPQHF
cdr3_nt: TGCAGTGCTAGAGATGGACAGGGACGGGGGAATCAGCCCCAGCATTTT

cdr3_length: 17
v_call: TRBV9
j_call: TRBJ1-3
clone_size: once
d_call: NA
cdr3_aa: CASSVFDSADSGNTIYF
cdr3_nt: TGTGCCAGCAGCGTATTTGACAGTGCGGACTCTGGAAACACCATATATTTT

cdr3_length: 17
v_call: TRBV6-7
j_call: TRBJ1-5
clone_size: once
d_call: NA
cdr3_aa: CASSYAKGGRVTQPQHF
cdr3_nt: TGTGCCAGCAGTTACGCGAAGGGGGGGCGCGTCACCCAGCCCCAGCATTTT

cdr3_length: 13
v_call: TRBV20-1
j_call: TRBJ1-2
clone_size: NA
d_call: TRBD1
cdr3_aa: CSARVGRGQGYTF
cdr3_nt: TGCAGTGCTAGAGTTGGTAGGGGGCAGGGCTACACCTTC

cdr3_length: 15
v_call: TRBV30
j_call: TRBJ1-3
clone_size: NA
d_call: TRBD1
cdr3_aa: CAWQRTGNSGNTIYF
cdr3_nt: TGTGCCTGGCAAAGGACAGGCAACTCTGGAAACACCATATATTTT

cdr3_length: 14
v_call: TRBV5-1
j_call: TRBJ2-3
clone_size: NA
d_call: NA
cdr3_aa: CASRPDPEVDTQYF
cdr3_nt: TGCGCCAGCAGACCCGACCCTGAGGTAGATACGCAGTATTTT

cdr3_length: 17
v_call: TRBV3-1
j_call: TRBJ1-1
clone_size: NA
d_call: NA
cdr3_aa: CASSPLKARGVNTEAFF
cdr3_nt: TGTGCCAGCAGCCCCCTGAAGGCCCGGGGGGTCAACACTGAAGCTTTCTTT

cdr3_length: 17
v_call: TRBV7-9
j_call: TRBJ1-1
clone_size: NA
d_call: NA
cdr3_aa: CASSPGGKGLGNTEAFF
cdr3_nt: TGTGCCAGCAGCCCCGGGGGGAAGGGTTTAGGGAACACTGAAGCTTTCTTT

cdr3_length: 12
v_call: TRBV20-1
j_call: TRBJ2-5
clone_size: NA
d_call: TRBD1
cdr3_aa: CSAKDREETQYF
cdr3_nt: TGCAGTGCTAAGGACAGGGAAGAGACCCAGTACTTC

cdr3_length: 17
v_call: TRBV4-3
j_call: TRBJ2-6
clone_size: NA
d_call: NA
cdr3_aa: CASSQAGALPGANVLTF
cdr3_nt: TGCGCCAGCAGCCAAGCTGGGGCACTGCCTGGGGCCAACGTCCTGACTTTC

cdr3_length: 16
v_call: TRBV2
j_call: TRBJ2-4
clone_size: NA
d_call: NA
cdr3_aa: CASSGGPAGPKNIQYF
cdr3_nt: TGTGCCAGCAGTGGGGGCCCGGCAGGGCCTAAAAACATTCAGTACTTC

cdr3_length: 14
v_call: TRBV7-8
j_call: TRBJ2-7
clone_size: NA
d_call: NA
cdr3_aa: CASRKTRVSYEQYF
cdr3_nt: TGTGCCAGCAGGAAAACCAGGGTTTCCTACGAGCAGTACTTC

cdr3_length: 14
v_call: TRBV7-9
j_call: TRBJ1-2
clone_size: NA
d_call: TRBD1
cdr3_aa: CASSYSGTGPGYTF
cdr3_nt: TGTGCCAGCAGCTATTCCGGGACAGGGCCTGGCTACACCTTC

cdr3_length: 14
v_call: TRBV7-9
j_call: TRBJ1-1
clone_size: NA
d_call: NA
cdr3_aa: CASSLQMGNTEAFF
cdr3_nt: TGTGCCAGCAGCTTACAAATGGGAAACACTGAAGCTTTCTTT

cdr3_length: 16
v_call: TRBV12-3/TRBV12-4
j_call: TRBJ2-5
clone_size: NA
d_call: NA
cdr3_aa: CASSLSRAVGGETQYF
cdr3_nt: TGTGCCAGCAGTTTAAGCCGGGCCGTTGGAGGGGAGACCCAGTACTTC

cdr3_length: 13
v_call: TRBV19
j_call: TRBJ2-1
clone_size: NA
d_call: NA
cdr3_aa: CASRALVKNEQFF
cdr3_nt: TGTGCCAGTAGAGCCCTGGTTAAGAATGAGCAGTTCTTC

cdr3_length: 13
v_call: TRBV2
j_call: TRBJ1-1
clone_size: NA
d_call: NA
cdr3_aa: CASRASLNTEAFF
cdr3_nt: TGTGCCAGCAGGGCCTCCTTGAACACTGAAGCTTTCTTT

cdr3_length: 17
v_call: TRBV5-8
j_call: TRBJ1-1
clone_size: NA
d_call: NA
cdr3_aa: CASSSGRTWVINTEAFF
cdr3_nt: TGTGCCAGCAGCTCTGGTCGGACTTGGGTCATCAACACTGAAGCTTTCTTT

cdr3_length: 13
v_call: TRBV27
j_call: TRBJ2-1
clone_size: NA
d_call: NA
cdr3_aa: CASKRVVYNEQFF
cdr3_nt: TGTGCCAGCAAACGGGTTGTCTACAATGAGCAGTTCTTC

cdr3_length: 13
v_call: TRBV6-1
j_call: TRBJ1-2
clone_size: NA
d_call: NA
cdr3_aa: CASSEVTEYGYTF
cdr3_nt: TGTGCCAGCAGTGAAGTAACAGAATATGGCTACACCTTC

cdr3_length: 12
v_call: TRBV19
j_call: TRBJ1-2
clone_size: few
d_call: NA
cdr3_aa: CASRTANYGYTF
cdr3_nt: TGTGCCAGTAGGACAGCTAACTATGGCTACACCTTC

cdr3_length: 14
v_call: TRBV3-1
j_call: TRBJ2-7
clone_size: NA
d_call: NA
cdr3_aa: CASSRSSGGTEQYF
cdr3_nt: TGTGCCAGCAGCCGGTCGAGTGGGGGGACCGAGCAGTACTTC

cdr3_length: 17
v_call: TRBV7-9
j_call: TRBJ2-5
clone_size: NA
d_call: NA
cdr3_aa: CASSLGSGPTTQETQYF
cdr3_nt: TGTGCCAGCAGCTTAGGTTCGGGGCCGACAACTCAAGAGACCCAGTACTTC

cdr3_length: 14
v_call: TRBV6-2/TRBV6-3
j_call: TRBJ1-2
clone_size: NA
d_call: TRBD1
cdr3_aa: CASTHLGGGNRYTF
cdr3_nt: TGTGCCAGCACCCATCTGGGAGGGGGCAATCGCTACACCTTC

cdr3_length: 14
v_call: TRBV19
j_call: TRBJ1-2
clone_size: NA
d_call: TRBD1
cdr3_aa: CASIQTGANYGYTF
cdr3_nt: TGTGCCAGTATTCAGACAGGGGCTAACTATGGCTACACCTTC

cdr3_length: 17
v_call: TRBV9
j_call: TRBJ2-3
clone_size: NA
d_call: NA
cdr3_aa: CASSGGSQGLGTDTQYF
cdr3_nt: TGTGCCAGCAGCGGGGGATCTCAGGGTTTGGGAACAGATACGCAGTATTTT

cdr3_length: 15
v_call: TRBV20-1
j_call: TRBJ2-5
clone_size: NA
d_call: NA
cdr3_aa: CSATTARGFQETQYF
cdr3_nt: TGCAGTGCTACCACCGCCAGGGGTTTCCAAGAGACCCAGTACTTC

cdr3_length: 14
v_call: TRBV19
j_call: TRBJ1-4
clone_size: NA
d_call: NA
cdr3_aa: CASGTPTTNEKLFF
cdr3_nt: TGTGCCAGTGGGACACCCACAACTAATGAAAAACTGTTTTTT

cdr3_length: 14
v_call: TRBV20-1
j_call: TRBJ1-3
clone_size: NA
d_call: NA
cdr3_aa: CSAVKTGLRDTIYF
cdr3_nt: TGCAGTGCTGTTAAAACAGGACTCCGGGACACCATATATTTT

cdr3_length: 13
v_call: TRBV28
j_call: TRBJ1-2
clone_size: NA
d_call: TRBD1
cdr3_aa: CAIRDSVSYGYTF
cdr3_nt: TGTGCCATAAGGGACAGCGTATCCTATGGCTACACCTTC

cdr3_length: 16
v_call: TRBV20-1
j_call: TRBJ1-1
clone_size: once
d_call: NA
cdr3_aa: CSAREIRRRKNTEAFF
cdr3_nt: TGCAGTGCTAGAGAGATTCGGAGGAGGAAGAACACTGAAGCTTTCTTT

cdr3_length: 16
v_call: TRBV18
j_call: TRBJ1-1
clone_size: NA
d_call: NA
cdr3_aa: CASSPFLGTENTEAFF
cdr3_nt: TGTGCCAGCTCACCTTTCTTAGGCACCGAGAACACTGAAGCTTTCTTT

cdr3_length: 20
v_call: TRBV11-2
j_call: TRBJ2-2
clone_size: NA
d_call: TRBD1
cdr3_aa: CASSLVRPTGRRIVSGELFF
cdr3_nt: TGTGCCAGCAGCTTAGTCCGCCCGACAGGGCGGAGGATAGTGAGCGGGGAGCTGTTTTTT

cdr3_length: 15
v_call: TRBV11-2
j_call: TRBJ2-1
clone_size: NA
d_call: NA
cdr3_aa: CASSLDTTSRGEQFF
cdr3_nt: TGTGCCAGCAGCTTAGATACTACTAGCCGCGGTGAGCAGTTCTTC

cdr3_length: 12
v_call: TRBV30
j_call: TRBJ1-3
clone_size: NA
d_call: NA
cdr3_aa: CAWRLSGNTIYF
cdr3_nt: TGTGCCTGGAGACTCTCTGGAAACACCATATATTTT

cdr3_length: 15
v_call: TRBV14
j_call: TRBJ1-1
clone_size: NA
d_call: TRBD1
cdr3_aa: CASSQDRGLNTEAFF
cdr3_nt: TGTGCCAGCAGCCAAGATAGGGGGCTGAACACTGAAGCTTTCTTT